This T cell receptor (beta chain) was documented in a study of cytomegalovirus exposure and HLA in healthy donors. Notes on the study in general: A later analysis found common viral pathogens apparently linked to several of the most significant clusters. Of the V segments, some could not be distinguished, including TRBV6-2 and TRBV6-3, and were excluded. Within the data, a cluster of highly shared sequence variants was likely a sequencing artifact. V- and J-gene trimming in TCR beta was tied to a missense DCLRE1C variant by an analysis performed later.

PCR employed 60 Vbeta and 13 Jbeta primers. Repertoires were generated with immunoSEQ multiplex PCR, while TCRdb's copy carries only in-frame clones and drops some. The table has some 170,000 clones, roughly 79% seen once. The CDR3 spans 16 residues. The V gene's germline CDR1 is SGHRS and CDR2 YFSETQ. The J segment lost 0 bases and the V segment lost 3 bases, leaving 2 bases of the junction unmatched. Remarks on this clone: As yet, its antigen is unknown.

This clonotype originated in a woman aged 40 to 50 in good health and CMV-seronegative. The genes are TRBV5-1 and TRBJ2-3; 12 bases agree with TRBD2. Sequencing was performed on PBMCs. The CDR3 sequence: CASSSGTSGSTDTQYF. The DNA for the CDR3 is TGCGCCAGCAGCTCAGGGACTAGCGGGAGCACAGATACGCAGTATTTT.